What follows are 17 T cell receptor beta chains derived from one specimen sequenced in a study of blood T cell repertoires in COVID-19. TCRdb's copy holds only in-frame clones and misses some; the assay was immunoSEQ multiplex PCR. The table includes 200,000 or so clones, approximately 84% detected once. The sample comprised peripheral blood. The receptor source for this set is a human donor with acute or convalescent COVID-19. The donor label of this sample is uncertain.

A few counts support this clone. The gene calls are TRBV4-1 and TRBJ1-1; possible D gene TRBD1, 5 bases. Trimming removed 0 bases from V and 10 bases from J, with 18 bases in between. CDR1 and CDR2 from the germline V gene are MGHRA and YSYEKL. The CDR3 sequence is 15 residues long. In nucleotides, the CDR3 is TGCGCCAGCAGCCAAGACAGGGTAGGAAGAACCGGAGCTTTCTTT. Protein: CASSQDRVGRTGAFF.

CDR3 sequence (DNA): TGTGCCAGTAGTAGCCGCCAGCGGGATACAAATGAGCAGTTCTTC. Its protein product is CASSSRQRDTNEQFF. The chain uses TRBV19 and TRBJ2-1; 7 bases line up with TRBD2. The J segment lost 7 bases and the V segment lost 4 bases, leaving 10 bases of the junction unmatched. Germline CDR1 is LNHDA and CDR2 is SQIVND (reference sequence). The CDR3 totals 15 residues.

The rearrangement joins TRBV10-3 to TRBJ2-1; perhaps TRBD1 as D (5 bases). V was pared by 8 bases and J by 6 bases, with 14 bases between. This CDR3 has 13 amino acids. CDR1 ENHRY and CDR2 SYGVKD come from the germline V gene. CDR3 sequence (DNA): TGTGCCATCGGCAGGGCGCCGGTCAATGAGCAGTTCTTC. As protein: CAIGRAPVNEQFF.

This clone was seen only a few times. V is TRBV7-8 and J is TRBJ2-1; tentative D call: TRBD1 (5 bases). CDR3 length: 11 residues. V dropped 5 bases and J dropped 12 bases, with 11 bases sitting between them. Per the germline V gene, CDR1 is SGHVS and CDR2 is FQNEAQ. The chain's CDR3 is CASSAGIGQFF. CDR3 nucleotide sequence: TGTGCCAGCAGCGCAGGGATTGGGCAGTTCTTC.

The chain couples TRBV6-6 to TRBJ1-1; no definite D call. CDR3 size: 14 residues. Trimming removed 5 bases from V and 7 bases from J, with 17 bases in between. CDR1 MNHNY and CDR2 SVGAGI come from the germline V gene (reference sequence). The CDR3 loop is CASSPWAGVGEAFF. CDR3 sequence (DNA): TGTGCCAGCAGTCCCTGGGCAGGTGTTGGTGAAGCTTTCTTT.

V usage is TRBV3-1 (or the pseudogene TRBV3-2) and J usage is TRBJ2-7; a weak D match, TRBD1 (6 bases). Germline V gene lookup returns CDR1 LGHDT and CDR2 YNNKEL (reference sequence). V shed 6 bases and J shed 7 bases, with 22 bases lying between them. The CDR3 is 15 residues long. The chain's CDR3 is CASSRGTGTSGEQYF. CDR3 in DNA: TGTGCCAGCAGTCGAGGAACAGGGACCTCGGGAGAGCAGTACTTC.

V gene TRBV7-7 combines with J gene TRBJ2-5; D is unclear. V dropped 5 bases and J dropped 0 bases, with 7 bases sitting between them. CDR1 and CDR2 from the germline V gene are SSHAT and FNYEAQ (reference sequence). This CDR3 region has 13 residues. Written as DNA, the CDR3 is TGTGCCAGCAGCGTATACTACCAAGAGACCCAGTACTTC. This sequence encodes CASSVYYQETQYF.

The rearrangement uses TRBV7-9 and TRBJ2-5; TRBD2 is a possible D gene (6 bases). V lost 0 bases, J lost 4 bases, and 6 bases lay in between. The CDR3 extends over 13 amino acids. Germline lookup yields CDR1 SEHNR and CDR2 FQNEAQ (reference sequence). CDR3 amino acids: CASSLAGGETQYF. CDR3 nucleotide sequence: TGTGCCAGCAGCTTAGCGGGAGGAGAGACCCAGTACTTC.

This clone was detected a few times. This rearrangement joins TRBV25-1 to TRBJ1-6, with D perhaps TRBD1 (5 bases). This CDR3 comprises 16 residues. Trimming removed 3 bases from V and 5 bases from J, with 14 bases in between. Germline V gene sequence: CDR1 MGHDK, CDR2 SYGVNS. The CDR3 spells CASSDHRGVNNSPLHF. The CDR3 nucleotides are TGTGCCAGCAGTGATCATAGGGGCGTCAATAATTCACCCCTCCACTTT.

The V call is TRBV2, the J call TRBJ1-2, with unresolved D. V was shortened by 6 bases and J by 4 bases, with 9 bases between the two germline ends. In germline, CDR1 is SNHLY, CDR2 FYNNEI. The CDR3 spans 12 residues. The CDR3 DNA reads TGTGCCAGCAGAGAGACTGCCTATGGCTACACCTTC. The encoded protein is CASRETAYGYTF.

The rearrangement links TRBV10-1 to TRBJ2-7; a weak D match, TRBD1 (6 bases). Germline CDR1 is WNHNN and CDR2 is SYGVQD (reference sequence). Deletions cut 2 bases from V and 0 bases from J, with 14 bases between. This CDR3 has 16 residues. Here the CDR3 reads CASSEGTGQSSYEQYF. The CDR3, as DNA: TGCGCCAGCAGTGAGGGAACGGGACAAAGCTCCTACGAGCAGTACTTC.

The chain is built from TRBV2 and TRBJ2-7, with 7 bases aligning to TRBD1. The V gene end was trimmed by 2 bases and the J gene end by 2 bases; junction bases not matched to a gene: 3. Germline-derived CDR1 and CDR2 are SNHLY and FYNNEI. The CDR3 runs to 14 residues. The CDR3 region is CASSEWQGAYEQYF. DNA for the CDR3: TGTGCCAGCAGTGAATGGCAGGGGGCCTACGAGCAGTACTTC.

The CDR3 sequence is CSTRTGNIPLYGYTF. The CDR3 DNA is TGCAGCACGCGGACAGGGAACATTCCACTCTATGGCTACACCTTC. The J gene is TRBJ1-2, the V gene TRBV29-1; 8 bases are a match to TRBD1. Germline CDR1 and CDR2: SQVTM and ANQGSEA. The CDR3 is 15 residues long. With 8 bases clipped from V and 4 bases from J, the junction kept 15 bases outside the gene matches.

The rearrangement joins TRBV9 to TRBJ2-2; 9 bases are shared with TRBD2. The J segment lost 7 bases and the V segment lost 6 bases, leaving 7 bases of the junction unmatched. This CDR3 has 14 amino acids. Germline CDR1 is SGDLS and CDR2 is YYNGEE. The DNA for the CDR3 is TGTGCCAGCAACCCGGGACTAGCTGTCGGGGAGCTGTTTTTT. Protein: CASNPGLAVGELFF. The variable domain in full, completed from reference TRBV9 and TRBJ2-2, reads DSGVTQTPKHLITATGQRVTLRCSPRSGDLSVYWYQQSLDQGLQFLIQYYNGEERAKGNILERFSAQQFPDLHSELNLSSLELGDSALYFCASNPGLAVGELFFGEGSRLTVL.

The chain is built from TRBV2 and TRBJ2-1; no definite D call. The V end was cut by 4 bases, the J end by 4 bases, with 14 bases between. Germline loops: CDR1 SNHLY, CDR2 FYNNEI. This CDR3 is built from 15 residues. For the CDR3, the DNA is TGTGCCAGCAGTGTATCGGTCGCTTCTTACAATGAGCAGTTCTTC. Translating it yields CASSVSVASYNEQFF.

The chain is built from TRBV29-1 and TRBJ1-1; 7 bases are shared with TRBD1. Germline V gives CDR1 SQVTM, CDR2 ANQGSEA. The CDR3 length is 13 residues. Trimming took 7 bases from V and 4 from J; bases not matched to a gene: 9. The CDR3 here is CSAQTGSGTEAFF. The CDR3 nucleotides are TGCAGCGCCCAGACAGGGTCCGGCACTGAAGCTTTCTTT.

The chain joins TRBV5-1 to TRBJ2-3; TRBD1 might be the D (7 bases). CDR1 and CDR2 from the germline V gene are SGHRS and YFSETQ. The CDR3 is 15 residues long. V gave up 4 bases and J gave up 5 bases, with 17 bases separating them. CDR3: CASSAYQGGGDTQYF. In nucleotides, the CDR3 is TGCGCCAGCAGCGCATACCAGGGGGGTGGAGATACGCAGTATTTT.